A selection of T cell receptor beta chains follows, all from one sample in a study of blood T cell repertoires in COVID-19. The protocol was immunoSEQ multiplex PCR, while the TCRdb copy is restricted to in-frame clones and leaves out a portion. Altogether over 150,000 clones are present, 70% to 85% being singletons, with the ten largest covering 6% to 8.5%. The sample comprised peripheral blood. These receptors all stem from a human donor in a cohort sampled during active COVID-19. The CDR3 runs from the conserved cysteine through the conserved F or W. D genes are given only for firm matches. Clone size, where shown, is once, few, many, or a class for clones that have expanded.

d_call: -
v_call: TRBV5-6
j_call: TRBJ1-1
clone_size: -
cdr3_nt: TGTGCCAGCAGCTCTCAGCCAGGGGTAACCACTGAAGCTTTCTTT
cdr3_aa: CASSSQPGVTTEAFF

d_call: TRBD1
v_call: TRBV5-1
j_call: TRBJ2-7
clone_size: -
cdr3_nt: TGCGCCAGCAGCTTGGGGGGACAGGGGGCCAAAGTCGAGCAGTACTTC
cdr3_aa: CASSLGGQGAKVEQYF

d_call: TRBD1
v_call: TRBV28
j_call: TRBJ2-1
clone_size: -
cdr3_nt: TGTGCCAGCCAAACCGGGACAGGGAGCTACAATGAGCAGTTCTTC
cdr3_aa: CASQTGTGSYNEQFF

d_call: TRBD2
v_call: TRBV10-1
j_call: TRBJ2-3
clone_size: once
cdr3_nt: TGCGCCAGCAGTGAGGGTAGCGGGGGAACCTTAGATACGCAGTATTTT
cdr3_aa: CASSEGSGGTLDTQYF

d_call: -
v_call: TRBV14
j_call: TRBJ1-2
clone_size: few
cdr3_nt: TGTGCCAGCAGCCAAGCATCTAACTATGGCTACACCTTC
cdr3_aa: CASSQASNYGYTF

d_call: TRBD1
v_call: TRBV7-8
j_call: TRBJ1-5
clone_size: -
cdr3_nt: TGTGCCAGCAGCTTAGGTGGGACAGGGGGCAATCAGCCCCAGCATTTT
cdr3_aa: CASSLGGTGGNQPQHF

d_call: TRBD2
v_call: TRBV4-1
j_call: TRBJ2-5
clone_size: once
cdr3_nt: TGCGCCAGCAGCCAAGGGCCTAGCGGAGAGACCCAGTACTTC
cdr3_aa: CASSQGPSGETQYF

d_call: -
v_call: TRBV5-8
j_call: TRBJ2-1
clone_size: -
cdr3_nt: TGTGCCAGCAGCTTGGCCGGCAGGGGCTACAATGAGCAGTTCTTC
cdr3_aa: CASSLAGRGYNEQFF

d_call: TRBD1
v_call: TRBV9
j_call: TRBJ1-6
clone_size: -
cdr3_nt: TGTGCCAGCAGCAAGACGGGACAGGGTAATTCACCCCTCCACTTT
cdr3_aa: CASSKTGQGNSPLHF

d_call: TRBD1
v_call: TRBV11-2
j_call: TRBJ1-4
clone_size: few
cdr3_nt: TGTGCCAGCAGCTGGGGGACAGGGGAAAAACTGTTTTTT
cdr3_aa: CASSWGTGEKLFF